This entry describes one TCR beta chain. The antigen is unknown. The germline gene is not matched at one end of the junction; a read error may be the cause. Germline loops: CDR1 MGHRA, CDR2 YSYEKL. The CDR3 sequence is 16 residues long. TCRdb reprocessed the multiplex PCR reads via MiXCR and lists one record per CDR3 protein. This table holds tens of thousands of distinct CDR3 sequences, roughly two fifths found once. The record originates from a study of breast tumors, draining lymph nodes, adjacent tissues. Study-level findings and limits: Most tumor T cells seemingly derive from lymph node, then expand in tumor. Compared with basal-like, luminal-like tumors shared significantly more repertoire with nontumor tissue. That most tumor T cells come from lymph nodes remained unproven. Tumors had less TCR diversity than lymph nodes, more than nontumor tissue.

This chain links TRBV4-1 with TRBJ1-5; D is possibly TRBD1 (5 bases). The source is a female donor with breast cancer. Some clones in this sample may be carry-over from other donors' samples. The source material was breast tumor tissue. DNA of the CDR3: TGCGCCAACAGCCCTGAGACTCGGCAGGGCTATCAGCCCCAGCATTTT. Protein product: CANSPETRQGYQPQHF.